Below, one T cell receptor beta chain is given with its context. These data are taken from a study of T cell changes during pregnancy in multiple sclerosis. Assay used: immunoSEQ multiplex PCR; TCRdb lists only in-frame clones, some missing. The table includes more than 40,000 clones, 75% to 95% detected once. J lost 0 bases, V lost 7 bases, and 4 bases had no gene match. The CDR3 is 14 residues long. CDR1 MNHNY and CDR2 SVGAGI come from the germline V gene (reference sequence). The clonotype originates from a female donor with multiple sclerosis, enrolled in a pregnancy study. Sample: CD8+ T cells from peripheral blood mononuclear cells, taken after pregnancy. The rearrangement uses TRBV6-6 and TRBJ1-1; 8 bases agree with TRBD1. CDR3 protein: CASTQGAMNTEAFF. For the CDR3, the DNA is TGTGCCAGCACGCAGGGGGCCATGAACACTGAAGCTTTCTTT.